This record concerns one T cell receptor beta chain sequence. Its antigen is not identified. These data are taken from a study of beta chain features in type 1 diabetes. The authors took one heparinised blood draw, averaging approximately 120 mL, from each donor. Between the trimmed V and J ends, which lost 8 bases and 5 bases, there was a span of 16 bases. Looked up from germline, CDR1 is KGHSH and CDR2 is LQKENI. The CDR3 has 14 residues. Reverse transcribing all isolated RNA meant expressed TCRB transcripts were sequenced. Method: immunoSEQ multiplex PCR; TCRdb's copy keeps in-frame clones and lacks some. This table has some 410,000 clones, over 9.5% appearing once. General study points: An over-representation of cells with high TCR expression could result from cDNA sequencing. Moderate yet significant TCRB CDR3 shortening was seen in Type 1 diabetes patients in all four CD4+ subsets.

Input material: naive CD4+ T cells from blood. V is TRBV18 and J is TRBJ2-1; weak D call: TRBD1 (5 bases). This TCR came from a woman younger than 35 in good health. CDR3 residues: CASRSKTENNEQFF. The DNA of the CDR3 is TGTGCCAGCCGTTCGAAGACAGAGAACAATGAGCAGTTCTTC.